A selection of T cell receptor beta chains follows, all from one sample in a study of shared clonotypes between healthy human individuals. TCRdb's table, derived via immunoSEQ multiplex PCR, lists solely in-frame clones and lacks some. Of about 2 million clones listed, around 96% are singletons. The sequenced material came from naive CD8+ T cells sorted from blood. All receptors derive from a young man in good health. The CDR3 runs from the conserved cysteine through the conserved F or W. Each record gives: clone size, D gene, J gene, V gene, CDR3 protein, CDR3 DNA. D genes are given only for firm matches. Clone size is stated in some rows and not others, as once, few, many or a class when expanded.

clone_size: -; d_call: -; j_call: TRBJ2-7; v_call: TRBV28; cdr3_aa: CASSLWPNEQYF; cdr3_nt: TGTGCCAGCAGTTTATGGCCCAACGAGCAGTACTTC
clone_size: -; d_call: -; j_call: TRBJ2-7; v_call: TRBV27; cdr3_aa: CASSWGRDLGYEQYF; cdr3_nt: TGTGCCAGCAGTTGGGGAAGGGACCTCGGGTACGAGCAGTACTTC
clone_size: -; d_call: -; j_call: TRBJ1-1; v_call: TRBV4-1; cdr3_aa: CASSHTGDVNTEAFF; cdr3_nt: TGCGCCAGCAGCCATACAGGAGACGTGAACACTGAGGCTTTCTTT
clone_size: once; d_call: -; j_call: TRBJ2-2; v_call: TRBV5-1; cdr3_aa: CASSLVAGELFF; cdr3_nt: TGCGCCAGCAGCTTGGTAGCGGGGGAGCTGTTTTTT
clone_size: -; d_call: -; j_call: TRBJ2-3; v_call: TRBV5-6; cdr3_aa: CASSLVEGVTADTQYF; cdr3_nt: TGTGCCAGCAGCTTGGTTGAGGGGGTGACGGCAGATACGCAGTATTTT
clone_size: -; d_call: -; j_call: TRBJ1-5; v_call: TRBV28; cdr3_aa: CASSLWAGDSNQPQHF; cdr3_nt: TGTGCCAGCAGTTTATGGGCGGGGGATAGCAATCAGCCCCAGCATTTT
clone_size: -; d_call: -; j_call: TRBJ2-1; v_call: TRBV11-2; cdr3_aa: CASSLPAGASFYNEQFF; cdr3_nt: TGTGCCAGCAGCTTACCCGCGGGGGCTTCATTCTACAATGAGCAGTTCTTC
clone_size: -; d_call: -; j_call: TRBJ1-1; v_call: TRBV7-9; cdr3_aa: CASSLWTVMDTEAFF; cdr3_nt: TGTGCCAGCAGCTTATGGACGGTGATGGACACTGAAGCTTTCTTT
clone_size: -; d_call: -; j_call: TRBJ2-3; v_call: TRBV7-9; cdr3_aa: CASSPPSTDTQYF; cdr3_nt: TGTGCCAGCAGCCCCCCTAGCACAGATACGCAGTATTTT
clone_size: -; d_call: -; j_call: TRBJ1-3; v_call: TRBV30; cdr3_aa: CAWFGGETSLAGNTIYF; cdr3_nt: TGTGCCTGGTTTGGGGGGGAGACTAGTTTAGCTGGAAACACCATATATTTT
clone_size: -; d_call: TRBD1; j_call: TRBJ1-1; v_call: TRBV30; cdr3_aa: CAWSGTGLQAFF; cdr3_nt: TGTGCCTGGAGCGGGACAGGGCTTCAAGCTTTCTTT
clone_size: -; d_call: TRBD1; j_call: TRBJ2-7; v_call: TRBV28; cdr3_aa: CASSRDRVLAEQYF; cdr3_nt: TGTGCCAGCAGCCGGGACAGGGTATTAGCCGAGCAGTACTTC
clone_size: -; d_call: -; j_call: TRBJ2-1; v_call: TRBV19; cdr3_aa: CASSGRGLLSYNEQFF; cdr3_nt: TGTGCCAGTAGTGGACGGGGACTTCTCTCCTACAATGAGCAGTTCTTC
clone_size: -; d_call: -; j_call: TRBJ2-3; v_call: TRBV20-1; cdr3_aa: CSARAADTQYF; cdr3_nt: TGCAGTGCCAGAGCGGCAGATACGCAGTATTTT
clone_size: -; d_call: TRBD1; j_call: TRBJ1-2; v_call: TRBV9; cdr3_aa: CASSDPGTGFGYTF; cdr3_nt: TGTGCCAGCAGTGATCCCGGGACAGGGTTCGGCTACACCTTC
clone_size: -; d_call: -; j_call: TRBJ1-2; v_call: TRBV7-9; cdr3_aa: CASRPQPHYGYTF; cdr3_nt: TGTGCCAGCCGACCCCAACCCCACTATGGCTACACCTTC
clone_size: -; d_call: TRBD1; j_call: TRBJ1-1; v_call: TRBV4-1; cdr3_aa: CASSTGVGTEAFF; cdr3_nt: TGCGCCAGCAGCACAGGGGTGGGCACTGAAGCTTTCTTT
clone_size: -; d_call: -; j_call: TRBJ2-1; v_call: TRBV13; cdr3_aa: CASSPRLGPYNEQFF; cdr3_nt: TGTGCCAGCAGCCCTAGACTAGGCCCCTACAATGAGCAGTTCTTC
clone_size: -; d_call: -; j_call: TRBJ1-3; v_call: TRBV2; cdr3_aa: CASSVQGNSGNTIYF; cdr3_nt: TGTGCCAGCAGTGTCCAGGGGAACTCTGGAAACACCATATATTTT
clone_size: -; d_call: TRBD2; j_call: TRBJ2-3; v_call: TRBV11-2; cdr3_aa: CASSLNPGTSGRMADTQYF; cdr3_nt: TGTGCCAGCAGCTTAAATCCGGGGACTAGCGGAAGGATGGCAGATACGCAGTATTTT
clone_size: -; d_call: -; j_call: TRBJ2-3; v_call: TRBV5-4; cdr3_aa: CASSPTGSDTQYF; cdr3_nt: TGTGCCAGCAGCCCCACCGGATCAGATACGCAGTATTTT
clone_size: -; d_call: -; j_call: TRBJ2-5; v_call: TRBV28; cdr3_aa: CASNLAFLETQYF; cdr3_nt: TGTGCCAGCAACCTAGCATTCCTGGAGACCCAGTACTTC
clone_size: -; d_call: -; j_call: TRBJ2-3; v_call: TRBV6-1; cdr3_aa: CASSLYTSTDTQYF; cdr3_nt: TGTGCCAGCAGCCTGTACACTAGCACAGATACGCAGTATTTT
clone_size: once; d_call: TRBD2; j_call: TRBJ2-7; v_call: TRBV13; cdr3_aa: CASSLDGTSNEQYF; cdr3_nt: TGTGCCAGCAGCTTAGATGGGACTAGCAACGAGCAGTACTTC
clone_size: -; d_call: -; j_call: TRBJ2-4; v_call: TRBV29-1; cdr3_aa: CSVEGESDWDIQYF; cdr3_nt: TGCAGCGTTGAAGGGGAATCGGATTGGGACATTCAGTACTTC
clone_size: -; d_call: -; j_call: TRBJ2-2; v_call: TRBV6-5; cdr3_aa: CASSSDNPSNTGELFF; cdr3_nt: TGTGCCAGCAGTTCGGACAACCCGTCGAACACCGGGGAGCTGTTTTTT
clone_size: -; d_call: -; j_call: TRBJ1-5; v_call: TRBV27; cdr3_aa: CAISCVGELKDQPQHF; cdr3_nt: TGTGCCATCTCCTGCGTGGGGGAGCTCAAGGATCAGCCCCAGCATTTT
clone_size: -; d_call: -; j_call: TRBJ2-7; v_call: TRBV6-1; cdr3_aa: CASSPSGLNSYEQYF; cdr3_nt: TGTGCCAGCAGCCCATCGGGGCTTAACTCCTACGAGCAGTACTTC
clone_size: -; d_call: -; j_call: TRBJ2-3; v_call: TRBV29-1; cdr3_aa: CSVVGLRGTDTQYF; cdr3_nt: TGCAGCGTTGTAGGCCTCCGAGGCACAGATACGCAGTATTTT
clone_size: -; d_call: TRBD1; j_call: TRBJ2-7; v_call: TRBV6-6; cdr3_aa: CASNEDRETNSYEQYF; cdr3_nt: TGTGCCAGCAACGAAGACAGGGAAACAAATTCCTACGAGCAGTACTTC
clone_size: -; d_call: -; j_call: TRBJ1-1; v_call: TRBV28; cdr3_aa: CASSGDTEAFF; cdr3_nt: TGTGCCAGCAGTGGGGACACTGAAGCTTTCTTT
clone_size: once; d_call: -; j_call: TRBJ2-1; v_call: TRBV14; cdr3_aa: CASSQDLSPDEQFF; cdr3_nt: TGTGCCAGCAGCCAAGATCTCTCGCCGGACGAGCAGTTCTTC
clone_size: once; d_call: -; j_call: TRBJ2-3; v_call: TRBV7-2; cdr3_aa: CASSFLGGLDTQYF; cdr3_nt: TGTGCCAGCAGCTTTTTGGGAGGCCTAGATACGCAGTATTTT